A single sample is the source of the 8 T cell receptor beta chains below, sequenced in a study of blood T cell repertoires in COVID-19. The protocol was immunoSEQ multiplex PCR, while the TCRdb copy is restricted to in-frame clones and leaves out a portion. The table includes tens of thousands of clones, around 88% detected once. Sequencing was done on a sample of peripheral blood. These receptors came from a human donor in a cohort sampled during active COVID-19.

This sequence joins TRBV27 and TRBJ1-5, with 7 bases that match TRBD1. CDR1 is MNHEY and CDR2 is SMNVEV in the germline V gene (reference sequence). The V segment lost 5 bases and the J segment 0 bases; nucleotides outside the gene matches: 7. This CDR3 region has 16 residues. CDR3 residues: CASSPTGAYSNQPQHF. DNA for the CDR3: TGTGCCAGCAGTCCTACAGGGGCCTATAGCAATCAGCCCCAGCATTTT.

This chain uses TRBV19 with TRBJ2-3, with D perhaps TRBD1 (7 bases). Per germline, CDR1 LNHDA and CDR2 SQIVND (reference sequence). The CDR3 spans 15 residues. The V end was cut by 6 bases, the J end by 7 bases, with 20 bases between. The DNA for the CDR3 is TGTGCCAGTAGGGAGGGGGCGGGTATAAAAAATACGCAGTATTTT. It codes for CASREGAGIKNTQYF. Looking up the rest from reference TRBV19 and TRBJ2-3 gives the full variable domain: DGGITQSPKYLFRKEGQNVTLSCEQNLNHDAMYWYRQDPGQGLRLIYYSQIVNDFQKGDIAEGYSVSREKKESFPLTVTSAQKNPTAFYLCASREGAGIKNTQYFGPGTRLTVL.

The rearrangement joins TRBV15 to TRBJ2-4; TRBD1 agrees at 9 bases. Germline V gene data show CDR1 as LNHNV and CDR2 as YYDKDF (reference sequence). The CDR3 runs to 14 residues. J was trimmed by 6 bases and V by 1 base; bases with no gene match: 1. The CDR3 nucleotides read TGTGCCACCAGCAGAGCACAGGGGGCAAACATTCAGTACTTC. This translates into CATSRAQGANIQYF. Together with reference TRBV15 and TRBJ2-4, the CDR3 gives the full variable domain: DAMVIQNPRYQVTQFGKPVTLSCSQTLNHNVMYWYQQKSSQAPKLLFHYYDKDFNNEADTPDNFQSRRPNTSFCFLDIRSPGLGDTAMYLCATSRAQGANIQYFGAGTRLSVL.

The chain couples TRBV12-3 or TRBV12-4 to TRBJ1-2; 7 bases align to TRBD1. V lost 3 bases, J lost 9 bases, and 7 bases stayed unmatched. CDR3 length: 13 residues. The chain's CDR3 is CASSFWDRSSYTF. CDR3 DNA sequence: TGTGCCAGCAGTTTTTGGGACAGAAGTAGCTACACCTTC.

This chain uses TRBV27 with TRBJ2-3; D is possibly TRBD1 (6 bases). The V gene lost 7 bases and the J gene lost 0 bases, with 17 bases spanning the gap. CDR3 length: 16 residues. Germline V CDR1 and CDR2: MNHEY, SMNVEV (reference sequence). The CDR3 is CASTWADSTSTDTQYF. DNA for the CDR3: TGTGCCAGCACCTGGGCGGACAGTACCAGCACAGATACGCAGTATTTT.

The chain joins TRBV7-2 to TRBJ2-7; weak D call: TRBD1 (9 bases). The CDR3 has 16 residues. CDR1 and CDR2 (germline): SGHTA, FQGNSA. Between the trimmed V and J ends, which lost 1 base and 8 bases, there was a span of 21 bases. The CDR3 coding sequence is TGTGCCAGCAGCTTAGGAGCGGGGGACAGGGCCTCCCAGCAGTACTTC. Its translation is CASSLGAGDRASQQYF.

This clone was seen just once. V and J are TRBV6-2 or TRBV6-3 and TRBJ1-1; 7 nucleotides align to TRBD1. The CDR3 extends over 14 amino acids. V was pared by 4 bases and J by 4 bases, with 6 bases of the junction left unmatched. Germline-derived CDR1 and CDR2 are MNHEY and SVGEGT. Here the CDR3 DNA reads TGTGCCAGCAGTTCACTCTCAGGGGGCACTGAAGCTTTCTTT. Residues: CASSSLSGGTEAFF.

The chain has TRBV5-1 and TRBJ2-2, with 7 bases matching TRBD2. The ends lost 2 bases at V and 5 bases at J; junction bases unmatched: 6. The CDR3 is 15 residues long. CDR1 and CDR2 from the germline V gene are SGHRS and YFSETQ. The CDR3 DNA reads as TGCGCCAGCAGCTTATCGGGGGGTGGAACCGGGGAGCTGTTTTTT. Its translation is CASSLSGGGTGELFF.